These 9 T cell receptor beta chains share one sample of origin, sequenced in a study of T cells in Graves' hyperthyroidism and ophthalmopathy. Researchers amplified the TCR beta CDR3 regions from RNA transcripts. TCR CDR3 underwent first-round RT-PCR with the HTBI primer set. One entry per CDR3 protein, called by TCRdb with MiXCR from the multiplex PCR reads. The data contain around 760,000 distinct CDR3 sequences, around 40% of them seen just once; the ten biggest clones take up less than 40%. The sample comprised blood. The receptor set was obtained from a woman aged 40 to 50 with Graves' hyperthyroidism.

This clonotype was found once. The chain uses TRBV6-1 and TRBJ1-1; D is uncertain. Between the trimmed V and J ends, which lost 8 bases and 0 bases, there was a span of 10 bases. CDR3 length equals 13 residues. The germline V gene has CDR1 MNHNS and CDR2 SASEGT. CDR3 nucleotide sequence: TGTGCCAGCGAAAAAACTATGAACACTGAAGCTTTCTTT. Translated, it gives CASEKTMNTEAFF.

V gene TRBV6-2 or TRBV6-3 combines with J gene TRBJ1-5, with unresolved D. The V and J ends lost 8 bases and 6 bases respectively, with 14 bases between them. The germline V gene has CDR1 MNHEY and CDR2 SVGEGT. The CDR3 runs to 13 residues. CDR3 amino acids: CASRLFLGQPQHF. CDR3 bases: TGTGCCAGCCGCTTATTTTTGGGTCAGCCCCAGCATTTT.

J is TRBJ2-7 and V is TRBV5-1; TRBD1 aligns across 7 bases. Germline V CDR1 and CDR2: SGHRS, YFSETQ. The CDR3 extends over 13 amino acids. Unmatched junction bases numbered 7, after V lost 5 bases and J lost 5 bases. The DNA of the CDR3 is TGCGCCAGCAGTCGAGGACAGGACCACGAGCAGTACTTC. Translated, it gives CASSRGQDHEQYF.

With regard to this clonotype: The CDR3 does not close with the conserved phenylalanine or tryptophan, likely indicating a read error. This chain joins TRBV7-9 and TRBJ2-7, with TRBD1 matching over 8 bases. This CDR3 is 14 amino acids long. From germline, CDR1 is SEHNR and CDR2 FQNEAQ (reference sequence). After removal of 3 bases from V and 3 bases from J, the junction contained 4 bases not matched to a gene. The CDR3 DNA is TGTGCCAGCAGCTTGGACAGGGCCGGCTACGAGCAGTACCTC. Translation gives CASSLDRAGYEQYL.

This clonotype was observed a handful of times. The CDR3 loop is CASSELSRVGTEAFF. Here the CDR3 DNA reads TGTGCCAGCAGTGAACTATCGAGGGTTGGGACTGAAGCTTTCTTT. This chain joins TRBV6-5 and TRBJ1-1; D uncertain. With 5 bases removed from V and 5 bases from J, the gap between germline ends came to 18 bases. This CDR3 is 15 amino acids long. The germline V gene encodes CDR1 MNHEY and CDR2 SVGAGI.

Written as DNA, the CDR3 is TGTGCCAGCTCACCACGGGGGGCCGATGAGACCCAGTACTTC. Translated, it gives CASSPRGADETQYF. V usage is TRBV18 and J usage is TRBJ2-5, with D perhaps given as TRBD1 or TRBD2 (6 bases each). The CDR3 extends over 14 amino acids. V lost 1 base and J 5 bases, leaving 11 bases between the germline ends. In germline, CDR1 is KGHSH, CDR2 LQKENI.

This clonotype was seen repeatedly, ten times or more. One end of the junction varies from germline; a read error may be responsible. The chain recombines TRBV7-2 with TRBJ2-5; TRBD2 matches 7 bases. CDR3 length: 14 residues. Per the germline V gene, CDR1 is SGHTA and CDR2 is FQGNSA. The CDR3 region is CAGSLWTSQETQYF. As DNA, the CDR3 is TGTGCCGGCAGCTTATGGACTAGCCAAGAGACCCAGTACTTC.

In its sample, this clonotype was seen a few times. The V and J genes are TRBV19 and TRBJ1-2; TRBD1 aligns across 8 bases. Per germline, CDR1 LNHDA and CDR2 SQIVND (reference sequence). V shed 6 bases and J 0 bases; nucleotides not matched to a gene: 15. The CDR3 runs 18 residues. The chain's CDR3 is CASSPAGRQGQANYGYTF. Written as DNA, the CDR3 is TGTGCCAGTAGCCCAGCGGGGAGACAGGGGCAAGCTAACTATGGCTACACCTTC.

This clonotype came up a few times. The rearrangement links TRBV11-3 to TRBJ2-5; D may be TRBD1 (5 bases). V was pared by 5 bases and J by 4 bases, with 20 bases between. This CDR3 is built from 16 residues. Germline loops: CDR1 SGHNT, CDR2 YENEEA. The CDR3 DNA sequence: TGTGCCAGCAGCCATGAAACAGGACCGATTTTAGAGACCCAGTACTTC. It yields the protein CASSHETGPILETQYF.